This is a list of T cell receptor beta chains from one sample in a study of beta chain features in type 1 diabetes. Here immunoSEQ multiplex PCR was the method, and the copy in TCRdb shows in-frame clones only, minus some. The sample has about 470,000 clones, approximately 30% seen once. Input material: naive CD4+ T cells from blood. These TCRs come from a man younger than 30 in good health. Each CDR3 is given with its conserved first and last residue. Fields, in order: clone size, J gene, V gene, D gene, CDR3 protein, CDR3 DNA. A D gene is named only where the DNA matches it firmly. The listing skips clone size in some rows; elsewhere it reads once, few, many or a size class.

>.|TRBJ2-3|TRBV7-7|TRBD2
CASSLAGLAYTQYF
TGTGCTAGCAGCTTAGCGGGACTAGCGTATACGCAGTATTTT
>.|TRBJ2-7|TRBV9|.
CASSVGQAFYEQYF
TGTGCCAGCAGCGTAGGCCAGGCGTTTTACGAGCAGTACTTC
>.|TRBJ2-7|TRBV30|.
CAWSVGRENEQYF
TGTGCCTGGAGTGTGGGCAGGGAAAACGAGCAGTACTTC
>.|TRBJ2-2|TRBV9|.
CASSAIPTGYTGELFF
TGTGCCAGCAGCGCTATCCCCACAGGGTACACCGGGGAGCTGTTTTTT
>.|TRBJ1-5|TRBV18|.
CASSPSAVVGSNQPQHF
TGTGCCAGCTCACCGTCGGCCGTGGTTGGCAGCAATCAGCCCCAGCATTTT
>few|TRBJ1-1|TRBV30|.
CAWSIFLANTEAFF
TGTGCCTGGAGTATTTTCCTCGCAAACACTGAAGCTTTCTTT
>.|TRBJ2-7|TRBV2|TRBD2
CASTFRGGRAYEQYF
TGTGCCAGCACTTTCCGCGGCGGGAGGGCCTACGAGCAGTACTTC
>.|TRBJ1-5|TRBV30|.
CAVALRGNQPQHF
TGTGCAGTCGCGCTTAGGGGCAATCAGCCCCAGCATTTT
>.|TRBJ1-1|TRBV20-1|.
CSARHNTEAFF
TGCAGTGCTAGACACAACACTGAAGCTTTCTTT
>.|TRBJ1-5|TRBV28|.
CASIPQGLGSNQPQHF
TGTGCCAGCATCCCCCAGGGTCTCGGCAGCAATCAGCCCCAGCATTTT
>once|TRBJ2-3|TRBV11-2|TRBD2
CASRNGLAGVADTQYF
TGTGCCAGCAGGAACGGACTAGCGGGAGTTGCAGATACGCAGTATTTT
>.|TRBJ2-7|TRBV30|.
CAWSVRSGMPYEQYF
TGTGCCTGGAGTGTAAGGTCAGGGATGCCCTACGAGCAGTACTTC
>.|TRBJ2-5|TRBV9|.
CASSPTGSKTQYF
TGTGCCAGCAGCCCAACGGGGAGTAAGACCCAGTACTTC
>.|TRBJ2-1|TRBV30|.
CAWSVHPLSSYNEQFF
TGTGCCTGGAGTGTACACCCCCTCAGCTCCTACAATGAGCAGTTCTTC
>.|TRBJ2-3|TRBV25-1|.
CASRGHRMDTQYF
TGTGCCAGCAGGGGACATAGGATGGATACGCAGTATTTT
>.|TRBJ2-2|TRBV9|TRBD2
CASSVASSGNTGELFF
TGTGCCAGCAGCGTAGCGTCTAGCGGCAACACCGGGGAGCTGTTTTTT
>.|TRBJ1-5|TRBV14|.
CASSGQLGGPQHF
TGTGCCAGCAGCGGACAGCTTGGGGGGCCCCAGCATTTT
>.|TRBJ2-1|TRBV28|TRBD2
CASSSGTPRNEQFF
TGTGCCAGCAGTAGCGGGACCCCCCGCAATGAGCAGTTCTTC
>.|TRBJ2-2|TRBV9|TRBD2
CASNQRENVNGELFF
TGTGCCAGCAACCAGCGGGAGAATGTTAACGGGGAGCTGTTTTTT
>.|TRBJ2-7|TRBV30|TRBD2
CAWSRWLSGRATYEQYF
TGTGCCTGGAGTAGGTGGCTTAGCGGGAGGGCGACCTACGAGCAGTACTTC
>.|TRBJ2-6|TRBV29-1|.
CSVAEGGANVLTF
TGCAGCGTTGCAGAGGGAGGGGCCAACGTCCTGACTTTC
>few|TRBJ2-1|TRBV20-1|.
CSATLNEQFF
TGCAGTGCCACACTTAATGAGCAGTTCTTC
>few|TRBJ2-7|TRBV25-1|.
CASTPGIIHEQYF
TGTGCCAGCACCCCCGGGATTATCCACGAGCAGTACTTC
>.|TRBJ2-3|TRBV10-3|.
CAISEFRQSTDTQYF
TGTGCCATCAGTGAGTTCCGACAAAGCACAGATACGCAGTATTTT
>.|TRBJ2-1|TRBV7-9|TRBD1
CASSRTGMRSNEQFF
TGTGCCAGCAGCCGGACAGGAATGAGATCCAATGAGCAGTTCTTC
>.|TRBJ1-1|TRBV4-1|TRBD1
CASSLPGTGELAFF
TGCGCCAGCAGCCTCCCAGGGACAGGGGAATTAGCTTTCTTT
>.|TRBJ1-1|TRBV7-9|.
CASSLAGMNTEAFF
TGTGCCAGCAGCTTAGCGGGGATGAACACTGAAGCTTTCTTT
>.|TRBJ2-1|TRBV28|TRBD1
CASSKPWQGEVGEQFF
TGTGCCAGCAGTAAGCCGTGGCAGGGGGAAGTGGGTGAGCAGTTCTTC
>few|TRBJ1-1|TRBV7-9|TRBD1
CASSSEQGRTEAFF
TGTGCCAGCAGCTCCGAACAGGGGCGGACTGAAGCTTTCTTT
>.|TRBJ2-7|TRBV30|.
CAWSVPGRGEYEQYF
TGTGCCTGGAGTGTACCAGGCAGGGGTGAATACGAGCAGTACTTC
>.|TRBJ2-7|TRBV30|TRBD1
CAWSARKGQRWIDEQYF
TGTGCCTGGAGTGCTCGAAAGGGACAGAGATGGATCGACGAGCAGTACTTC
>few|TRBJ2-1|TRBV9|.
CASSVVRPGNEQFF
TGTGCCAGCAGCGTAGTTCGCCCAGGGAATGAGCAGTTCTTC
>.|TRBJ2-1|TRBV4-3|.
CASSQEPSTNYNEQFF
TGCGCCAGCAGCCAAGAACCTAGTACCAACTACAATGAGCAGTTCTTC
>few|TRBJ1-1|TRBV9|.
CASSVGGQMNTEAFF
TGTGCCAGCAGCGTAGGAGGACAGATGAACACTGAAGCTTTCTTT
>.|TRBJ2-3|TRBV15|.
CATSRRYPDTQYF
TGTGCCACCAGCAGAAGATACCCCGATACGCAGTATTTT
>few|TRBJ2-1|TRBV9|.
CASSPRDTSYNEQFF
TGTGCCAGCAGCCCCCGGGACACCTCCTACAATGAGCAGTTCTTC
>.|TRBJ2-7|TRBV28|.
CASSPPDIDLYEQYF
TGTGCCAGCAGCCCTCCGGACATTGACCTCTACGAGCAGTACTTC
>.|TRBJ2-4|TRBV29-1|.
CSVADPMIAKNIQYF
TGCAGCGTTGCCGACCCTATGATAGCCAAAAACATTCAGTACTTC
>.|TRBJ2-7|TRBV30|.
CAWSVPHKQYF
TGTGCCTGGAGTGTACCGCATAAGCAGTACTTC
>few|TRBJ1-2|TRBV30|.
CAWSDTGMYGYTF
TGTGCCTGGAGTGACACAGGGATGTATGGCTACACCTTC
>few|TRBJ2-4|TRBV30|.
CACSERNIQYF
TGTGCCTGCTCAGAACGGAACATTCAGTACTTC